Sequencing of this T cell receptor beta chain was carried out in a study of beta chain features in type 1 diabetes. Study outcomes and limitations: The study found moderately but significantly shorter TCRB CDR3s in all four CD4+ subsets of Type 1 diabetes patients. cDNA sequencing could over-represent cells with high TCR expression.

Expressed TCRB transcripts were sequenced because the entire RNA isolate underwent reverse transcription. Method: immunoSEQ multiplex PCR; TCRdb's copy keeps in-frame clones and lacks some. Of some 100,000 clones listed, 40% are singletons. The CDR3 is made up of 13 amino acids. With 3 bases removed from V and 2 bases from J, the gap between germline ends came to 5 bases. Germline V lookup: CDR1 SGHTA, CDR2 FQGTGA. This clone was picked up a small number of times. Antigen: not known. Sequencing input: stem cell memory CD4+ T cells from blood. The V gene is TRBV7-3, the J gene TRBJ2-1; D gene uncertain. The clonotype originates from a woman aged 18-29 years in good health. This CDR3 is CASSLAAYNEQFF. For the CDR3, the DNA is TGTGCCAGCAGCTTGGCAGCCTACAATGAGCAGTTCTTC.